This passage covers 28 T cell receptor beta chains from one sample sequenced in a study of shared clonotypes between healthy human individuals. Measured with immunoSEQ multiplex PCR; TCRdb has only the in-frame clones, and not every one. Counted here are 2,100,000 or so clones, more than 90% occurring once; the ten biggest clones make up less than 0.15%. Source material: naive CD4+ T cells sorted from blood. Subset described: CD45RA+ positively selected. The source of these receptors is a man younger than 30 in good health.

The rearrangement links TRBV7-2 to TRBJ2-3, with D uncertain. Germline CDR1 and CDR2: SGHTA and FQGNSA. V shed 4 bases and J shed 6 bases, with 11 bases lying between them. The CDR3 is 13 residues long. The CDR3, as DNA: TGTGCCAGCAGCTACCCCACTCACGATACGCAGTATTTT. It encodes CASSYPTHDTQYF.

The chain is built from TRBV7-9 and TRBJ2-2; perhaps TRBD2 as D (6 bases). There are 15 residues in the CDR3. Germline V gene lookup returns CDR1 SEHNR and CDR2 FQNEAQ (reference sequence). V gave up 2 bases and J gave up 5 bases, with 12 bases separating them. The CDR3 region is CASSLSRGRTGELFF. In DNA, the CDR3 is TGTGCCAGCAGCTTATCTCGGGGGAGGACCGGGGAGCTGTTTTTT.

This rearrangement joins TRBV15 to TRBJ1-4; 7 bases line up with TRBD1. Germline V CDR1 and CDR2: LNHNV, YYDKDF (reference sequence). This CDR3 comprises 16 residues. The J segment lost 3 bases and the V segment lost 0 bases, leaving 4 bases of the junction unmatched. CDR3 in amino acids: CATSRDGGQSNEKLFF. The DNA for the CDR3 is TGTGCCACCAGCAGAGATGGGGGACAGTCTAATGAAAAACTGTTTTTT.

The chain is built from TRBV6-5 and TRBJ1-5; 7 nucleotides align to TRBD1. The CDR3 loop spans 15 amino acids. CDR1 and CDR2 from the germline V gene are MNHEY and SVGAGI. Trimming cost V 6 bases and J 8 bases; bases outside gene matches: 13. The CDR3 DNA follows: TGTGCCAGCAGGAACAGGGACAGCCATTCGGAGCCCCAGCATTTT. Its translation is CASRNRDSHSEPQHF.

J is TRBJ2-1 and V is TRBV9, with 13 bases matching TRBD2. This CDR3 spans 13 amino acids. The V gene's germline CDR1 is SGDLS and CDR2 YYNGEE. Unmatched junction bases numbered 5, after V lost 8 bases and J lost 9 bases. The CDR3 region has the DNA TGTGCCAGTGGGACTAGCGGGATGAGTGAGCAGTTCTTC. Translation: CASGTSGMSEQFF.

The J gene is TRBJ2-5, the V gene TRBV5-1; 12 bases match TRBD2. The trim removed 7 bases at V and 0 bases at J, leaving 10 bases unmatched. The CDR3 extends over 17 amino acids. The germline V gene has CDR1 SGHRS and CDR2 YFSETQ. The CDR3 region is CASRLAGAFRYQETQYF. For the CDR3, the DNA is TGCGCCAGCCGACTAGCGGGGGCCTTCAGGTACCAAGAGACCCAGTACTTC.

In this sample, this clone turned up once. The same CDR3 arises from other DNA sequences in this sample as well. V usage is TRBV5-1 and J usage is TRBJ1-1; no clear D. The length of the CDR3 is 11 residues. V was shortened by 4 bases and J by 6 bases, with 7 bases between the two germline ends. The germline gives CDR1 SGHRS, CDR2 YFSETQ. The CDR3 region is CASSLGPEAFF. DNA of the CDR3: TGCGCCAGCAGCCTCGGCCCTGAAGCTTTCTTT.

This sequence joins TRBV9 and TRBJ1-6; 7 bases line up with TRBD1. The CDR3 sequence is 14 residues long. CDR1 is SGDLS and CDR2 is YYNGEE in the germline V gene. The V segment lost 3 bases and the J segment 10 bases; nucleotides outside the gene matches: 7. In DNA, the CDR3 is TGTGCCAGCAGCGGAACAGGGGAAGGGTCACCCCTCCACTTT. Protein: CASSGTGEGSPLHF.

The rearrangement links TRBV5-5 to TRBJ2-7; 8 nucleotides match TRBD1. Germline V gives CDR1 SGHKS, CDR2 YYEKEE (reference sequence). The CDR3 has 16 amino acids. J was trimmed by 6 bases and V by 4 bases; bases with no gene match: 15. The CDR3 DNA follows: TGTGCCAGCAGCCCCGGACAGGGATTGGGATTAATCGAGCAGTACTTC. It encodes CASSPGQGLGLIEQYF.

As to this clone: Distinct nucleotide sequences in the sample also encode this CDR3. The chain couples TRBV30 to TRBJ1-1; D is perhaps TRBD1 (6 bases). Germline CDR1 is GTSNPN and CDR2 is SVGIG (reference sequence). The CDR3 covers 12 residues. Deletions cut 2 bases from V and 5 bases from J, with 9 bases between. The CDR3 nucleotides read TGTGCCTGGAGTCATACAGGGACTGAAGCTTTCTTT. It specifies CAWSHTGTEAFF. Looking up the rest from reference TRBV30 and TRBJ1-1 gives the full variable domain: SQTIHQWPATLVQPVGSPLSLECTVEGTSNPNLYWYRQAAGRGLQLLFYSVGIGQISSEVPQNLSASRPQDRQFILSSKKLLLSDSGFYLCAWSHTGTEAFFGQGTRLTVV.

The chain links TRBV5-4 to TRBJ2-7; TRBD1 or TRBD2 may be the D gene (5 bases each). V was clipped by 4 bases and J by 0 bases, with 8 bases between them. Germline CDR1 is SGHNT and CDR2 is YYREEE (reference sequence). This CDR3 spans 13 amino acids. CDR3 sequence (DNA): TGTGCCAGCAGCGGGGACGCCTCCTACGAGCAGTACTTC. Encoded protein: CASSGDASYEQYF.

This chain connects TRBV6-1 to TRBJ2-3; the D is unclear. Trimming took off 4 bases at V and 1 base at J, with 12 bases between the two ends. The CDR3 runs 15 residues. Germline loops: CDR1 MNHNS, CDR2 SASEGT. CDR3: CASSALGMGTDTQYF. CDR3 sequence (DNA): TGTGCCAGCAGTGCCTTAGGTATGGGCACAGATACGCAGTATTTT.

This chain connects TRBV2 to TRBJ2-1, with D perhaps matching TRBD1 (6 bases). Per germline, CDR1 SNHLY and CDR2 FYNNEI. The V end was cut by 5 bases, the J end by 3 bases, with 17 bases between. The CDR3 is 16 amino acids. Here the CDR3 DNA reads TGTGCCAGCAGTTCACAGGGTCCTCTGGTCTACAATGAGCAGTTCTTC. As protein: CASSSQGPLVYNEQFF.

The gene calls are TRBV6-5 and TRBJ1-2, with a possible D match to TRBD1 (5 bases). CDR3 size: 11 residues. Per germline, CDR1 MNHEY and CDR2 SVGAGI. Trimming left V 8 bases short and J 7 bases short, with 11 bases between. The CDR3 nucleotides are TGTGCCAGCCGGGGCGGTTCTGGCTACACCTTC. Translating it yields CASRGGSGYTF.

The rearrangement uses TRBV11-3 and TRBJ2-1; weak D call: TRBD1 (6 bases). Trimming cost V 5 bases and J 6 bases, with 11 bases left between them. In germline, CDR1 is SGHNT, CDR2 YENEEA. The CDR3 contains 13 residues. Written as DNA, the CDR3 is TGTGCCAGCAGCACACAGGGTCTCAATGAGCAGTTCTTC. Its translation is CASSTQGLNEQFF.

The chain combines TRBV2 with TRBJ2-1; D not certain. This CDR3 region has 14 residues. The germline CDR1 and CDR2 sequences are SNHLY and FYNNEI. V lost 6 bases, J lost 0 bases, and 9 bases lay in between. This CDR3 reads CASSRVSSYNEQFF. The CDR3 DNA reads TGTGCCAGCAGCCGGGTGAGCTCCTACAATGAGCAGTTCTTC.

Details on this clone: Relative to the germline gene, one junction end is altered; a read error may explain this. V and J are TRBV7-7 and TRBJ2-2; D not certain. Germline V CDR1 and CDR2: SSHAT, FNYEAQ (reference sequence). The CDR3 extends over 13 amino acids. CDR3 sequence (DNA): TGTGCTAGCAGCCCCATGGGGACCGGGGAGCTGTTTTTT. This translates into CASSPMGTGELFF.

The gene calls are TRBV27 and TRBJ1-5; a possible D gene is TRBD1 (5 bases). Germline lookup yields CDR1 MNHEY and CDR2 SMNVEV (reference sequence). The CDR3 has 15 amino acids. V was pared by 3 bases and J by 2 bases, with 11 bases between. As DNA, the CDR3 is TGTGCCAGCAGTTTCATGGGACGGCGCAATCAGCCCCAGCATTTT. It is translated as CASSFMGRRNQPQHF.

V usage is TRBV18 and J usage is TRBJ2-1; 10 positions match TRBD2. The V gene's germline CDR1 is KGHSH and CDR2 LQKENI. This CDR3 has 16 amino acids. Germline trimming cut 2 bases from V and 3 bases from J; bases unmatched to any gene: 4. The CDR3 nucleotides are TGTGCCAGCTCACCAGGAAGCGGGGGGGACTACAATGAGCAGTTCTTC. Encoded protein: CASSPGSGGDYNEQFF.

This clone has a single count. The sample contains more than one DNA sequence encoding this CDR3. This chain joins TRBV6-5 and TRBJ2-3, with D perhaps matching TRBD1 (5 bases). Trimming removed 6 bases at V and 3 bases at J, with 7 bases between. The CDR3 spans 12 residues. Germline CDR1 is MNHEY and CDR2 is SVGAGI. DNA of the CDR3: TGTGCCAGCAGCCCAGGGACAGATACGCAGTATTTT. This sequence encodes CASSPGTDTQYF.

The chain joins TRBV19 to TRBJ2-5; TRBD2 aligns across 8 bases. After removal of 7 bases from V and 6 bases from J, the junction contained 10 bases not matched to a gene. The CDR3 is made up of 14 amino acids. Per germline, CDR1 LNHDA and CDR2 SQIVND (reference sequence). The CDR3 loop reads CASTDSGRRKTQYF. CDR3 DNA: TGTGCCAGTACGGACAGCGGGAGAAGGAAGACCCAGTACTTC.

The genes are TRBV7-3 and TRBJ2-1; TRBD1 might be the D (5 bases). This CDR3 has 16 amino acids. Germline lookup yields CDR1 SGHTA and CDR2 FQGTGA. Trimming removed 5 bases from V and 0 bases from J, with 14 bases in between. The CDR3 region is CASSMTAQSSYNEQFF. As DNA, the CDR3 is TGTGCCAGCAGCATGACAGCGCAAAGCTCCTACAATGAGCAGTTCTTC. The full variable domain, rest sourced from reference TRBV7-3 and TRBJ2-1, is GAGVSQTPSNKVTEKGKYVELRCDPISGHTALYWYRQSLGQGPEFLIYFQGTGAADDSGLPNDRFFAVRPEGSVSTLKIQRTERGDSAVYLCASSMTAQSSYNEQFFGPGTRLTVL.

This sequence joins TRBV5-1 and TRBJ2-7, with TRBD1 matching over 9 bases. In germline, CDR1 is SGHRS, CDR2 YFSETQ. The CDR3 runs to 15 residues. V dropped 4 bases and J dropped 2; count of bases not matched to a gene: 7. The CDR3 protein is CASSQDRGSTYEQYF. The CDR3 coding sequence is TGCGCCAGCAGCCAAGACAGGGGGAGCACCTACGAGCAGTACTTC.

The V gene is TRBV5-1, the J gene TRBJ2-7, with 9 bases fitting TRBD1. V dropped 6 bases and J dropped 6; count of bases not matched to a gene: 7. Germline CDR1 reads SGHRS; CDR2 reads YFSETQ. The CDR3 totals 13 residues. CDR3 in amino acids: CASNGQGRTEQYF. The DNA of the CDR3 is TGCGCCAGCAACGGACAGGGGCGGACCGAGCAGTACTTC.

The chain carries TRBV30 and TRBJ2-4; either TRBD1 or TRBD2 may supply D (6 bases each). The CDR3 is 15 residues long. The germline V gene has CDR1 GTSNPN and CDR2 SVGIG (reference sequence). The V end lost 4 bases, the J end lost 3 bases, and 16 bases lay between the germline ends. This chain's CDR3 is CAWNKGGSVKNIQYF. The CDR3 region has the DNA TGTGCCTGGAATAAGGGGGGCTCGGTCAAAAACATTCAGTACTTC.

The J gene is TRBJ1-6, the V gene TRBV5-1; no reliable D call. Germline V gene sequence: CDR1 SGHRS, CDR2 YFSETQ. The CDR3 runs 16 residues. The V and J ends lost 5 bases and 7 bases respectively, with 19 bases between them. CDR3 in amino acids: CASSTDPSGPNSPLHF. CDR3 DNA: TGCGCCAGCAGTACAGACCCCTCAGGCCCCAATTCACCCCTCCACTTT.

J is TRBJ1-1 and V is TRBV5-5, with no clear D. Per the germline V gene, CDR1 is SGHKS and CDR2 is YYEKEE (reference sequence). Trimming shortened V by 4 bases and J by 8 bases, and 15 bases separated the two germline ends. This CDR3 has 13 amino acids. The CDR3 reads CASSNPGASEAFF. As DNA, the CDR3 is TGTGCCAGCAGCAATCCGGGAGCCTCCGAAGCTTTCTTT.

The chain combines TRBV4-1 with TRBJ2-7; a weak D match, TRBD1 (5 bases). This CDR3 contains 16 residues. Germline CDR1 reads MGHRA; CDR2 reads YSYEKL. Between the trimmed V and J ends, which lost 1 base and 3 bases, there was a span of 16 bases. CDR3 coding DNA: TGCGCCAGCAGCCAAGTTCCTAAGGGGTCCCACTACGAGCAGTACTTC. Encoded protein: CASSQVPKGSHYEQYF.